This entry features one T cell receptor beta chain sequence. Antigen specificity is unknown. The sample originates from a study of T cell responses to AZD1222 COVID-19 vaccine. Study-level results: There were mostly white British donors and more females than males, and clonal diversity was possibly underestimated. Variant regions that are unmutated are reportedly the target of nearly half of spike-specific TCRs. The peak T cell response came first, and repertoires were sampled only after it.

Some clones are missing from TCRdb's copy, which holds only in-frame ones; the method was immunoSEQ multiplex PCR. The sample includes about 75,000 clones, 88% seen only once; the top ten take over 8%. The germline CDR1 and CDR2 sequences are MNHEY and SVGAGI. The CDR3 is made up of 10 amino acids. V shed 7 bases and J shed 5 bases, with 3 bases lying between them. The specimen was peripheral blood, collected 28 days after the second dose of the MenACWY control vaccine. The chain has TRBV6-5 and TRBJ2-1; no reliable D call. This receptor was identified in an adult who received the MenACWY meningococcal vaccine as a control. The CDR3 DNA reads as TGTGCCAGCACTGACAATGAGCAGTTCTTC. It encodes CASTDNEQFF.